This T cell receptor (beta chain) stems from a study of blood T cell repertoires in COVID-19. Study overall: Donors in the United States, Italy and Spain gave samples during acute or convalescent COVID-19. Sources were T cells, B-cell-depleted T cells, or PBMCs; the material itself was cDNA or gDNA.

Germline V gene sequence: CDR1 SGHAT, CDR2 FQNNGV. V was pared by 0 bases and J by 5 bases, with 11 bases between. CDR3 length: 15 amino acids. This clone was counted a single time. Under the authors' procedure: Counts of nucleated cells, estimated from reference gene primer amplification, were obtained. Data came from immunoSEQ multiplex PCR; TCRdb stores just in-frame clones and leaves some out. V and J calls plus clone size are reproduced from that table; the DNA served to infer D and trimming. The sample includes about 330,000 clones, about 88% of them seen just once. This sequence originates from a woman aged 25-40 years who had recovered from COVID-19. The chain carries TRBV11-2 and TRBJ2-1, with D possibly matching TRBD2 (6 bases). Specimen: PBMCs or T cells enriched from blood (not recorded which). DNA for the CDR3: TGTGCCAGCAGCTTAGAGGGACTCAATAACAATGAGCAGTTCTTC. This encodes CASSLEGLNNNEQFF.